This T cell receptor beta chain was sequenced in a study of technical replicates of blood from several donors. The assay was immunoSEQ multiplex PCR, and TCRdb's table has in-frame clones only and misses some. The repertoire holds roughly 68,000 clones, with roughly nine tenths as singletons. Germline V gene lookup returns CDR1 SGHRS and CDR2 YFSETQ. The CDR3 runs 14 residues. Trimming removed 0 bases from V and 0 bases from J, with 7 bases in between. The gene calls are TRBV5-1 and TRBJ2-7; D is perhaps TRBD2 (5 bases). This sequence was found in a human donor in good health. The sample comprised T cells isolated from PBMCs. The CDR3 DNA reads TGCGCCAGCAGCTTGGGGGGAGCCTCCTACGAGCAGTACTTC. This gives the protein CASSLGGASYEQYF.